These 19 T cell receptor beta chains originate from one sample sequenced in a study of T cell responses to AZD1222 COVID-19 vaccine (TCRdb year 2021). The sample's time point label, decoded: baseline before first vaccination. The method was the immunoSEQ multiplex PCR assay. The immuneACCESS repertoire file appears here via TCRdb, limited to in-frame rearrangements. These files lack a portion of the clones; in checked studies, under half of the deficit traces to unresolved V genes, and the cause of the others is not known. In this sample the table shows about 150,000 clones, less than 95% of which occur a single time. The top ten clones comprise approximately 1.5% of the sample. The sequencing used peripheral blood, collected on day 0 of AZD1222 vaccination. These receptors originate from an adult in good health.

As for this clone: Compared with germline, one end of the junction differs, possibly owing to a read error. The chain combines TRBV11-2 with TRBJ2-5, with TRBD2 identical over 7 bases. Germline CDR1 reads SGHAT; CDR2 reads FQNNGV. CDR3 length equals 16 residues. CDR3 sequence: CASCFVGGGRGETQYF. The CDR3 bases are TGTGCCAGCTGCTTTGTTGGGGGGGGGAGGGGAGAGACCCAGTACTTC.

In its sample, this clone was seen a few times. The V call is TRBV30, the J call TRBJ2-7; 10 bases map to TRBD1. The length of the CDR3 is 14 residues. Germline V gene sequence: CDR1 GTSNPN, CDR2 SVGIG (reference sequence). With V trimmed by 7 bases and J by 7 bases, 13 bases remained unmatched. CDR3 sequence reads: CAYMTGTGVGEQYF. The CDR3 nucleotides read TGTGCCTACATGACCGGGACAGGGGTCGGGGAGCAGTACTTC. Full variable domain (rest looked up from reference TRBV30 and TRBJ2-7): SQTIHQWPATLVQPVGSPLSLECTVEGTSNPNLYWYRQAAGRGLQLLFYSVGIGQISSEVPQNLSASRPQDRQFILSSKKLLLSDSGFYLCAYMTGTGVGEQYFGPGTRLTVT.

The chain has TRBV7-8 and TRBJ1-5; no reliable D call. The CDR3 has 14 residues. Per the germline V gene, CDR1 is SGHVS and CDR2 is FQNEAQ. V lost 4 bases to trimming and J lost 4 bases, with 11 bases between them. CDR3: CASSSRRLNQPQHF. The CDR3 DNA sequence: TGTGCCAGCAGCTCCCGGCGTTTAAATCAGCCCCAGCATTTT.

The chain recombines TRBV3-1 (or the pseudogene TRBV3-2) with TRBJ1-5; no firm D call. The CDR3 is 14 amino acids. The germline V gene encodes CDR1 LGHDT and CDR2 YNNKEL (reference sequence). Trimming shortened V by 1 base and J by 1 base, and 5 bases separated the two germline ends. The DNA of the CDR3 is TGTGCCAGCAGCCAAGGGACCAGCAATCAGCCCCAGCATTTT. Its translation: CASSQGTSNQPQHF.

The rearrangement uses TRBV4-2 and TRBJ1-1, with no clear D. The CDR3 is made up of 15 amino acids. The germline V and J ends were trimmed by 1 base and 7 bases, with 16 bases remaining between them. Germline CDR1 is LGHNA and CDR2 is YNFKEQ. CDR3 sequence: CASSQVSGQKVEAFF. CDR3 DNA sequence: TGTGCCAGCAGCCAAGTCAGTGGCCAAAAGGTTGAAGCTTTCTTT.

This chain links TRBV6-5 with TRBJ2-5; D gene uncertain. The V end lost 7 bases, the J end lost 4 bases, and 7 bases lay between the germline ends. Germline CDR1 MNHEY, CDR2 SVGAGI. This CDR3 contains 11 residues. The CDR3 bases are TGTGCCAGCACCCGACGAGAGACCCAGTACTTC. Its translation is CASTRRETQYF.

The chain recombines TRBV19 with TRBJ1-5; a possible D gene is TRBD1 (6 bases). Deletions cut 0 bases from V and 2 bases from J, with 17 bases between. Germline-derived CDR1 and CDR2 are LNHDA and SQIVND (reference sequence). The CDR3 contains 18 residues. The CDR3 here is CASSIDLSGVGRNQPQHF. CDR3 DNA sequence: TGTGCCAGTAGTATAGATCTATCAGGGGTAGGGCGCAATCAGCCCCAGCATTTT.

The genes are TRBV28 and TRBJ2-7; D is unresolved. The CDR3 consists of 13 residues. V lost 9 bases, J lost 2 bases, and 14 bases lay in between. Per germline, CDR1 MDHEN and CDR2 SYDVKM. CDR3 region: CASSPVGPYEQYF. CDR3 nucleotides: TGTGCCAGTAGTCCCGTCGGCCCCTACGAGCAGTACTTC.

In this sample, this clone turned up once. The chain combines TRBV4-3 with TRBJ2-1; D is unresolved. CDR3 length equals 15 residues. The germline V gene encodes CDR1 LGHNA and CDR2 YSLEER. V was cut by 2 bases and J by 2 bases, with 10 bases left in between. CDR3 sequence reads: CASSQQADPYNEQFF. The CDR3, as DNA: TGCGCCAGCAGCCAACAGGCGGATCCCTACAATGAGCAGTTCTTC.

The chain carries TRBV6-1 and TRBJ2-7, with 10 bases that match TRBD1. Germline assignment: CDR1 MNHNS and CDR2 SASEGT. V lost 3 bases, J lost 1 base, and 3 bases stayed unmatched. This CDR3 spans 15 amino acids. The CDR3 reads CASSDRTGGSYEQYF. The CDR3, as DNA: TGTGCCAGCAGTGACAGGACAGGGGGGTCCTACGAGCAGTACTTC.

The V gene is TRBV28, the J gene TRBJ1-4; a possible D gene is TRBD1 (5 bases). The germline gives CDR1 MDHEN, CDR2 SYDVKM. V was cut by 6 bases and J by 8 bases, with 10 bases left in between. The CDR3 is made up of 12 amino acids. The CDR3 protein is CASSQDREKLFF. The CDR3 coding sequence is TGTGCCAGCAGCCAAGACAGAGAAAAACTGTTTTTT.

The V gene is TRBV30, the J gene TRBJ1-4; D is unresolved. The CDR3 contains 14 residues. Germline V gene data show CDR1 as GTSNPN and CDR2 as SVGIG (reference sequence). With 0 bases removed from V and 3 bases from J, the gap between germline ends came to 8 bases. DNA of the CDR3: TGTGCCTGGAGTGTAACAGCCCCTAATGAAAAACTGTTTTTT. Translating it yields CAWSVTAPNEKLFF.

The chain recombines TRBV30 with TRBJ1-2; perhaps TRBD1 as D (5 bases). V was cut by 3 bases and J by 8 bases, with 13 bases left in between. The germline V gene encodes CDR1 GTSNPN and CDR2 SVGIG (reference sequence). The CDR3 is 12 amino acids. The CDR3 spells CAWRAAGSGYTF. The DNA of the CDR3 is TGTGCCTGGAGGGCGGCAGGGAGCGGCTACACCTTC. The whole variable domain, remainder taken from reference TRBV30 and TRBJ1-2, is SQTIHQWPATLVQPVGSPLSLECTVEGTSNPNLYWYRQAAGRGLQLLFYSVGIGQISSEVPQNLSASRPQDRQFILSSKKLLLSDSGFYLCAWRAAGSGYTFGSGTRLTVV.

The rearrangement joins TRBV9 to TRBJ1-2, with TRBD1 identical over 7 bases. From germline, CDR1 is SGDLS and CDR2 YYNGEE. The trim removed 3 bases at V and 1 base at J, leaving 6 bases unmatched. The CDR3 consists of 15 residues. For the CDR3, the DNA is TGTGCCAGCAGCGACGGGACAGAGCATAACTATGGCTACACCTTC. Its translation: CASSDGTEHNYGYTF. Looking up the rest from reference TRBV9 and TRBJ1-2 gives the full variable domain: DSGVTQTPKHLITATGQRVTLRCSPRSGDLSVYWYQQSLDQGLQFLIQYYNGEERAKGNILERFSAQQFPDLHSELNLSSLELGDSALYFCASSDGTEHNYGYTFGSGTRLTVV.

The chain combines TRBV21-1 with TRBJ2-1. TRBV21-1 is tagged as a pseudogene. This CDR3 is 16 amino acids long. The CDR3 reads CASSGDKSVGYNEQFF. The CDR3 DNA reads TGTGCCAGCAGCGGCGATAAGAGCGTAGGGTACAATGAGCAGTTCTTC.

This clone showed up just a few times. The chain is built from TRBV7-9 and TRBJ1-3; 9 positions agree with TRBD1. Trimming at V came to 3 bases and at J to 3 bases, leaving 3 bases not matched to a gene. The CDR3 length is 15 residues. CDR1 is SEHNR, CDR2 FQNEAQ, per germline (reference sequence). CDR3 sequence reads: CASSLTGGNGNTIYF. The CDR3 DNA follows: TGTGCCAGCAGCTTGACAGGGGGAAATGGAAACACCATATATTTT.

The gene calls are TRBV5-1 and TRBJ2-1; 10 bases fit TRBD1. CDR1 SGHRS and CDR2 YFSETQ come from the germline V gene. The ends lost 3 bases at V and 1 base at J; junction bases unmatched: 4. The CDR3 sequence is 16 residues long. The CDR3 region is CASSSDRGQSYNEQFF. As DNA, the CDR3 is TGCGCCAGCAGCTCTGACAGGGGGCAGTCCTACAATGAGCAGTTCTTC.

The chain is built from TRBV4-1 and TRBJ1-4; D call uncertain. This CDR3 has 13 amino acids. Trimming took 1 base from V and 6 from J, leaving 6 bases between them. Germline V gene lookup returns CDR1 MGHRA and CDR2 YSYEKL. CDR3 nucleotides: TGCGCCAGCAGCCAAGCCCCAGATGAAAAACTGTTTTTT. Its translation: CASSQAPDEKLFF.

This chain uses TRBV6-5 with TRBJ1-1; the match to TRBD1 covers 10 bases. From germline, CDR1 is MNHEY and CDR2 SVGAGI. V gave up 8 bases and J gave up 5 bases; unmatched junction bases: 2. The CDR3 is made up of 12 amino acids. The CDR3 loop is CASWDRGTEAFF. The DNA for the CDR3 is TGTGCCAGCTGGGACAGGGGTACTGAAGCTTTCTTT.